Each of the 30 T cell receptor beta chains below was sequenced from the same sample in a study of Graves' ophthalmopathy and Graves' hyperthyroidism. Amplification targeted the TCR beta CDR3 regions, with RNA transcripts as the source material. First-round RT-PCR employed HTBI primers, with a second-round multiplex PCR after it. TCRdb re-called the multiplex PCR reads with MiXCR, one entry per CDR3 protein. The sample lists hundreds of thousands of distinct CDR3 sequences, 22% seen once, with roughly 6.9% in the top ten. Sequencing was performed on peripheral blood. These receptors were taken from a woman between 18 and 30 years old with stable Graves' hyperthyroidism. Some clones in this sample may be carry-over from other donors' samples.

This chain uses TRBV7-2 with TRBJ2-7, with D perhaps TRBD1 (5 bases). The CDR3 is 15 residues long. Trimming took 2 bases from V and 4 from J, leaving 15 bases between them. The germline V gene has CDR1 SGHTA and CDR2 FQGNSA. The CDR3 DNA is TGTGCCAGCAGCTTACAAGTGACAGACCCATACGAGCAGTACTTC. It codes for CASSLQVTDPYEQYF.

The sample holds many counts of this clonotype. V usage is TRBV28 and J usage is TRBJ1-1; D unresolved. The germline CDR1 and CDR2 sequences are MDHEN and SYDVKM. The CDR3 length is 13 residues. V gave up 6 bases and J gave up 3 bases, with 11 bases separating them. CDR3 sequence reads: CASRNEGYTEAFF. DNA for the CDR3: TGTGCCAGCAGGAATGAAGGGTACACTGAAGCTTTCTTT.

This clonotype was seen ten or more times. The chain is built from TRBV19 and TRBJ2-5; 7 bases map to TRBD1. The CDR3 loop spans 14 amino acids. V trimming: 6 bases; J trimming: 5 bases; junction bases outside the gene matches: 9. CDR1 is LNHDA and CDR2 is SQIVND in the germline V gene (reference sequence). The CDR3 region has the DNA TGTGCCAGTAGGACGACAGGGTCTAGGGAGACCCAGTACTTC. It is translated as CASRTTGSRETQYF.

The table lists this clonotype with many counts. The V call is TRBV19, the J call TRBJ2-7; D is unclear. The CDR3 spans 15 residues. V was shortened by 5 bases and J by 2 bases, with 16 bases between the two germline ends. Germline values: CDR1 LNHDA, CDR2 SQIVND (reference sequence). In DNA form, the CDR3 reads TGTGCCAGTAGTCCCATTGGCTTCAGTACCTACGAGCAGTACTTC. Protein sequence: CASSPIGFSTYEQYF.

A word on this clonotype: The CDR3 end shows no conserved phenylalanine or tryptophan, and so a read error is likely. The chain combines TRBV6-1 with TRBJ2-7; possible D gene TRBD1, 5 bases. Germline V gives CDR1 MNHNS, CDR2 SASEGT. Trimming shortened V by 4 bases and J by 8 bases, and 18 bases separated the two germline ends. The CDR3 has 14 amino acids. The CDR3 protein is CASSVGAAEGQQYI. The CDR3 nucleotides read TGTGCCAGCAGTGTAGGGGCAGCTGAAGGGCAGCAGTACATC.

The V call is TRBV25-1, the J call TRBJ2-2; 7 bases map to TRBD1. The CDR3 is 15 amino acids. CDR1 is MGHDK and CDR2 is SYGVNS in the germline V gene. The V and J ends lost 7 bases and 4 bases, in that order; junction bases with no gene match: 9. CDR3 protein: CASTPQTGITGELFF. As DNA, the CDR3 is TGTGCCAGCACCCCCCAGACAGGGATCACCGGGGAGCTGTTTTTT.

The rearrangement uses TRBV20-1 and TRBJ1-5; 7 positions match TRBD1. V shed 4 bases and J 6 bases; nucleotides not matched to a gene: 9. The germline CDR1 and CDR2 sequences are DFQATT and SNEGSKA (reference sequence). This CDR3 region has 14 residues. CDR3 sequence (DNA): TGCAGTGCTACTCAGGGGGATAGAAGTCAGCCCCAGCATTTT. Its protein is CSATQGDRSQPQHF.

This clonotype has only a few counts. V is TRBV6-1 and J is TRBJ1-2; D is perhaps TRBD1 (6 bases). CDR3 length: 13 residues. V lost 6 bases, J lost 4 bases, and 12 bases lay in between. CDR1 is MNHNS, CDR2 SASEGT, per germline. Written as DNA, the CDR3 is TGTGCCAGCAGCAAACAGGGCACCTATGGCTACACCTTC. Translated, it gives CASSKQGTYGYTF.

The J gene is TRBJ2-5, the V gene TRBV6-1; the D is unclear. CDR3 length: 15 amino acids. The V gene's germline CDR1 is MNHNS and CDR2 SASEGT. V lost 7 bases, J lost 0 bases, and 15 bases lay in between. CDR3 protein: CASTTPRFHQETQYF. In nucleotides, the CDR3 is TGTGCCAGCACCACCCCCAGGTTCCACCAAGAGACCCAGTACTTC.

In its sample, this clonotype was seen many times. The V call is TRBV30, the J call TRBJ1-1; no clear D. Germline lookup yields CDR1 GTSNPN and CDR2 SVGIG (reference sequence). This CDR3 contains 11 residues. V was cut by 1 base and J by 7 bases, with 7 bases left in between. The CDR3 is CAWSAQVEAFF. For the CDR3, the DNA is TGTGCCTGGAGTGCCCAGGTTGAAGCTTTCTTT.

The J gene is TRBJ2-7, the V gene TRBV29-1; TRBD1 agrees at 7 bases. The CDR3 consists of 14 residues. Unmatched junction bases numbered 10, after V lost 6 bases and J lost 2 bases. Germline values: CDR1 SQVTM, CDR2 ANQGSEA. In DNA, the CDR3 is TGCAGCGTGAGACACAAGACAGGGCCCTACGAGCAGTACTTC. Its translation is CSVRHKTGPYEQYF.

The gene calls are TRBV5-6 and TRBJ2-6; TRBD1 agrees at 9 bases. This CDR3 contains 16 residues. J gave up 4 bases and V 4 bases, and 6 bases lay outside the gene matches. Germline V CDR1 and CDR2: SGHDT, YYEEEE. CDR3 DNA sequence: TGTGCCAGCAGCCCAACAGGGGGCGGAGGGGCCAACGTCCTGACTTTC. Protein product: CASSPTGGGGANVLTF.

This clonotype was recorded many times. J is TRBJ1-2 and V is TRBV12-5, with D perhaps TRBD1 (6 bases). Germline loops: CDR1 LGHNT, CDR2 FRNRAP. The CDR3 loop spans 14 amino acids. Trimming removed 6 bases from V and 1 base from J, with 12 bases in between. Here the CDR3 reads CASGPGTSNYGYTF. CDR3 sequence (DNA): TGTGCTAGTGGCCCGGGGACAAGTAACTATGGCTACACCTTC.

The chain recombines TRBV12-5 with TRBJ2-2, with 12 bases that match TRBD2. The CDR3 totals 17 residues. Looked up from germline, CDR1 is LGHNT and CDR2 is FRNRAP. V shed 6 bases, J shed 3 bases, and the junction held 8 bases outside the gene matches. CDR3 in amino acids: CASGLLRLAGDTGELFF. As DNA, the CDR3 is TGTGCTAGTGGCCTACTTCGACTAGCGGGAGACACCGGGGAGCTGTTTTTT.

This chain links TRBV7-9 with TRBJ1-2; tentatively, D is TRBD1 (5 bases). Per the germline V gene, CDR1 is SEHNR and CDR2 is FQNEAQ (reference sequence). The CDR3 has 13 amino acids. CDR3 nucleotide sequence: TGTGCGATCGGCCCCAGGGAAGGACGTGGCTACACCTTC. Amino acids: CAIGPREGRGYTF.

The chain employs TRBV2 and TRBJ2-7, with no clear D. The CDR3 extends over 10 amino acids. V was cut by 10 bases and J by 1 base, with 5 bases left in between. From germline, CDR1 is SNHLY and CDR2 FYNNEI. CDR3 residues: CATISYEQYF. CDR3 in DNA: TGTGCCACCATATCCTACGAGCAGTACTTC. Full variable domain (rest looked up from reference TRBV2 and TRBJ2-7): EPEVTQTPSHQVTQMGQEVILRCVPISNHLYFYWYRQILGQKVEFLVSFYNNEISEKSEIFDDQFSVERPDGSNFTLKIRSTKLEDSAMYFCATISYEQYFGPGTRLTVT.

The gene calls are TRBV28 and TRBJ1-2; TRBD1 might be the D (5 bases). Trimming took off 5 bases at V and 4 bases at J, with 20 bases between the two ends. CDR1 and CDR2 from the germline V gene are MDHEN and SYDVKM. CDR3 length equals 16 residues. The CDR3 DNA is TGTGCCAGCAGTGCTAACCTGGGACGCCGTACCTATGGCTACACCTTC. It specifies CASSANLGRRTYGYTF.

This clonotype was recorded many times. The rearrangement uses TRBV12-3 or TRBV12-4 and TRBJ1-1, with 7 bases that match TRBD1. This CDR3 region has 14 residues. Trimming took 6 bases from V and 4 from J; bases not matched to a gene: 8. Written as DNA, the CDR3 is TGTGCCAGCAGGGGAACAGGGGTGAGCACTGAAGCTTTCTTT. Translation gives CASRGTGVSTEAFF.

V and J are TRBV6-4 and TRBJ2-7, with D perhaps TRBD1 (7 bases). The V gene's germline CDR1 is MRHNA and CDR2 SNTAGT. Trimming stripped 6 bases from V and 2 bases from J, with 11 bases between. This CDR3 region has 13 residues. DNA of the CDR3: TGTGCCAGCAGGCGGGACAGTACCTACGAGCAGTACTTC. It encodes CASRRDSTYEQYF.

This clonotype was counted at least ten times. The rearrangement joins TRBV5-1 to TRBJ2-5, with D maybe TRBD2 (5 bases). V lost 0 bases and J 5 bases, leaving 11 bases between the germline ends. The CDR3 loop spans 14 amino acids. Germline loops: CDR1 SGHRS, CDR2 YFSETQ. The CDR3 spells CASSLVGGPETQYF. The CDR3 nucleotides are TGCGCCAGCAGCTTGGTTGGCGGGCCGGAGACCCAGTACTTC. The variable domain in full, with the rest retrieved from reference TRBV5-1 and TRBJ2-5, is KAGVTQTPRYLIKTRGQQVTLSCSPISGHRSVSWYQQTPGQGLQFLFEYFSETQRNKGNFPGRFSGRQFSNSRSEMNVSTLELGDSALYLCASSLVGGPETQYFGPGTRLLVL.

This clonotype was seen at least ten times. The rearrangement uses TRBV15 and TRBJ2-7; D is unresolved. This CDR3 has 13 amino acids. Germline V gives CDR1 LNHNV, CDR2 YYDKDF (reference sequence). Trimming took off 1 base at V and 5 bases at J, with 9 bases between the two ends. This chain's CDR3 is CATSRGRVDEQYF. In nucleotides, the CDR3 is TGTGCCACCAGCAGAGGTAGGGTCGACGAGCAGTACTTC.

V gene TRBV18 combines with J gene TRBJ1-1; a possible D gene is TRBD1 (5 bases). With 4 bases removed from V and 5 bases from J, the gap between germline ends came to 11 bases. This CDR3 region has 13 residues. Germline assignment: CDR1 KGHSH and CDR2 LQKENI. In DNA, the CDR3 is TGTGCCAGCTCACGGGCCAGGGAGACTGAAGCTTTCTTT. Protein product: CASSRARETEAFF. The whole variable domain, filled in from reference TRBV18 and TRBJ1-1, reads NAGVMQNPRHLVRRRGQEARLRCSPMKGHSHVYWYRQLPEEGLKFMVYLQKENIIDESGMPKERFSAEFPKEGPSILRIQQVVRGDSAAYFCASSRARETEAFFGQGTRLTVV.

This clonotype has ten or more counts. This sequence joins TRBV5-4 and TRBJ1-5, with a weak D call TRBD1 (5 bases). V was clipped by 2 bases and J by 6 bases, with 21 bases between them. CDR3 length equals 17 residues. Germline CDR1 and CDR2: SGHNT and YYREEE (reference sequence). The CDR3 DNA is TGTGCCAGCAGCTTCTCTGCTGGCAGGGTCGACGGTCAGCCCCAGCATTTT. Protein product: CASSFSAGRVDGQPQHF.

The chain recombines TRBV28 with TRBJ2-7, with TRBD1 matching over 12 bases. The CDR3 is 14 residues long. V trimming: 6 bases; J trimming: 4 bases; junction bases outside the gene matches: 4. Germline V gene lookup returns CDR1 MDHEN and CDR2 SYDVKM. The CDR3 DNA reads as TGTGCCAGCAGGGGACAGGGGGCGCGTTACGAGCAGTACTTC. It encodes CASRGQGARYEQYF.

This clonotype was seen ten or more times. The chain uses TRBV2 and TRBJ1-6; 7 nucleotides line up with TRBD1. Germline V lookup: CDR1 SNHLY, CDR2 FYNNEI. After removal of 6 bases from V and 9 bases from J, the junction contained 2 bases not matched to a gene. The CDR3 runs 12 residues. CDR3 DNA: TGTGCCAGCAGACAGGGGAGTTCACCCCTCCACTTT. The encoded protein is CASRQGSSPLHF.

This chain uses TRBV2 with TRBJ2-5, with 8 positions matching TRBD2. Germline lookup yields CDR1 SNHLY and CDR2 FYNNEI. J lost 2 bases, V lost 4 bases, and 3 bases had no gene match. CDR3 length: 14 residues. DNA of the CDR3: TGTGCCAGCAGTGGAGTAGCGGGGCAAGAGACCCAGTACTTC. Translated: CASSGVAGQETQYF.

The table lists this clonotype with many counts. The chain combines TRBV11-2 with TRBJ2-7; D ambiguous. V lost 0 bases and J lost 3, with 12 bases in between. Germline V CDR1 and CDR2: SGHAT, FQNNGV. CDR3 size: 15 residues. This CDR3 reads CASSLDWAPDYEQYF. DNA of the CDR3: TGTGCCAGCAGCTTAGATTGGGCGCCTGACTACGAGCAGTACTTC.

This clonotype was recorded at least ten times. The CDR3 DNA reads as TGTGCCTGGGGTGCCGCTAACTATGGCTACACCTTC. As protein: CAWGAANYGYTF. The rearrangement uses TRBV30 and TRBJ1-2; D unresolved. Germline V CDR1 and CDR2: GTSNPN, SVGIG (reference sequence). The CDR3 consists of 12 residues. Trimming left V 5 bases short and J 0 bases short, with 7 bases between. The whole variable domain, filled in from reference TRBV30 and TRBJ1-2, reads SQTIHQWPATLVQPVGSPLSLECTVEGTSNPNLYWYRQAAGRGLQLLFYSVGIGQISSEVPQNLSASRPQDRQFILSSKKLLLSDSGFYLCAWGAANYGYTFGSGTRLTVV.

Ten or more counts support this clonotype. The chain combines TRBV2 with TRBJ1-2; D not resolved. V was pared by 2 bases and J by 0 bases, with 19 bases between. The CDR3 is made up of 18 amino acids. Germline CDR1 reads SNHLY; CDR2 reads FYNNEI. The CDR3 DNA reads TGTGCCAGCAGTGAACCCCGTAATCGTTTCGGATCTAACTATGGCTACACCTTC. Translation gives CASSEPRNRFGSNYGYTF.

This clonotype was observed at least ten times. The DNA of the CDR3 is TGCAGTGCTGCGATTGTGGGCTTAGGGACTGAAGCTTTCTTT. The encoded protein is CSAAIVGLGTEAFF. The V call is TRBV20-1, the J call TRBJ1-1, with D uncertain. Trimming removed 5 bases at V and 5 bases at J, with 18 bases between. CDR1 is DFQATT and CDR2 is SNEGSKA in the germline V gene (reference sequence). This CDR3 comprises 14 residues.